This note documents a single TCR beta chain sequence. This CDR3 is built from 15 residues. V was pared by 5 bases and J by 2 bases, with 13 bases between. Germline values: CDR1 SGHVS, CDR2 FNYEAQ. This sample was taken from a study of control samples from healthy donors and cancer patients. Generated by immunoSEQ multiplex PCR, the TCRdb table keeps only in-frame clones and is missing some. The sample yields around 150,000 clones, 80% to 90% seen once. V usage is TRBV7-6 and J usage is TRBJ1-3, with D hard to call. The receptor comes from a man aged 18 to 35 in good health. The source material was blood. CDR3: CASSPNSGAGNTIYF. The CDR3 DNA is TGTGCCAGCAGCCCTAATAGCGGGGCTGGAAACACCATATATTTT.